This passage covers 15 T cell receptor beta chains from one sample sequenced in a study of identical twins. Each CDR3 protein gets one entry after TCRdb re-called the 5' RACE reads with MiXCR. The table includes roughly 770,000 distinct CDR3 sequences, about 20% detected once. The sample was also linked to a second study, of T cells expressing NK-cell markers.

The sample consisted of PBMCs. These receptors originate from a young woman in good health.

This clonotype has ten or more counts. The V and J genes are TRBV12-3 or TRBV12-4 and TRBJ1-1; D is perhaps TRBD1 (5 bases). The V end was cut by 7 bases, the J end by 4 bases, with 16 bases between. The CDR3 runs 14 residues. CDR3 in amino acids: CASNSLVGGTEAFF. DNA of the CDR3: TGTGCCAGCAATTCCCTCGTTGGGGGCACTGAAGCTTTCTTT.

This clonotype was seen only a few times. This chain connects TRBV30 to TRBJ2-7; D unresolved. With 3 bases removed from V and 6 bases from J, the gap between germline ends came to 6 bases. CDR1 and CDR2 from the germline V gene are GTSNPN and SVGIG (reference sequence). This CDR3 has 10 residues. The DNA for the CDR3 is TGTGCCTGGAGAGGTAGCGAGCAGTACTTC. This gives the protein CAWRGSEQYF.

This clonotype appeared a few times. The CDR3 nucleotides read TGTGCCACCCATAAGGCGGGAGTCACCGGGGAGCTGTTTTTT. Translation: CATHKAGVTGELFF. This sequence joins TRBV6-2 or TRBV6-3 and TRBJ2-2, with 7 bases that match TRBD2. After removal of 10 bases from V and 4 bases from J, the junction contained 9 bases not matched to a gene. Germline V CDR1 and CDR2: MNHEY, SVGEGT. This CDR3 spans 14 amino acids.

This clonotype was seen only a few times. The J gene is TRBJ2-3, the V gene TRBV7-2; either TRBD1 or TRBD2 may fit D (6 bases each). CDR3 length equals 13 residues. Between the trimmed V and J ends, which lost 7 bases and 4 bases, there was a span of 12 bases. Per germline, CDR1 SGHTA and CDR2 FQGNSA. The CDR3 coding sequence is TGTGCCAGCACCGGGGGCGGGGCAGATACGCAGTATTTT. Its protein is CASTGGGADTQYF.

The CDR3: CASSVQGDASYEQYF. The CDR3 DNA reads TGTGCCAGCAGTGTACAGGGGGATGCCTCCTACGAGCAGTACTTC. This sequence joins TRBV13 and TRBJ2-7; 8 bases match TRBD1. Trimming cost V 6 bases and J 0 bases; bases outside gene matches: 7. Per germline, CDR1 PRHDT and CDR2 FYEKMQ (reference sequence). The CDR3 runs to 15 residues.

This sequence joins TRBV6-4 and TRBJ2-3; D is unresolved. Trimming took 6 bases from V and 0 from J, leaving 10 bases between them. Germline V gives CDR1 MRHNA, CDR2 SNTAGT. The CDR3 has 14 residues. CDR3 region: CASSVRSSTDTQYF. The DNA for the CDR3 is TGTGCCAGCAGCGTACGGAGTAGCACAGATACGCAGTATTTT.

This clonotype was seen a few times. The chain joins TRBV11-2 to TRBJ1-4, with D uncertain. CDR3 length: 14 amino acids. Between the trimmed V and J ends, which lost 2 bases and 5 bases, there was a span of 9 bases. Germline loops: CDR1 SGHAT, CDR2 FQNNGV. The CDR3 loop is CASSLSYQNEKLFF. CDR3 DNA: TGTGCCAGCAGCTTATCCTATCAAAATGAAAAACTGTTTTTT.

This chain connects TRBV19 to TRBJ1-5; D unresolved. Germline V lookup: CDR1 LNHDA, CDR2 SQIVND (reference sequence). V was trimmed by 5 bases and J by 4 bases, leaving 21 bases between them. The CDR3 is made up of 17 amino acids. Here the CDR3 reads CASSPSALTAPNQPQHF. For the CDR3, the DNA is TGTGCCAGTAGTCCTTCGGCCCTGACTGCCCCTAATCAGCCCCAGCATTTT.

This clonotype turned up a few times. The chain combines TRBV7-2 with TRBJ2-1; 10 bases agree with TRBD2. Trimming cost V 8 bases and J 5 bases; bases outside gene matches: 6. Per the germline V gene, CDR1 is SGHTA and CDR2 is FQGNSA. The CDR3 is 14 residues long. CDR3 nucleotide sequence: TGTGCCAGCGCAATAGCGGGAGGCGACAATGAGCAGTTCTTC. Residues: CASAIAGGDNEQFF.

This clonotype has just a few counts. The V call is TRBV7-9, the J call TRBJ1-1; D is unclear. The germline gives CDR1 SEHNR, CDR2 FQNEAQ (reference sequence). The ends were cut back, 11 bases at V and 0 bases at J, with 10 bases in the middle. The CDR3 runs to 12 residues. CDR3 sequence reads: CAAHRLNTEAFF. The CDR3, as DNA: TGTGCCGCCCACCGATTGAACACTGAAGCTTTCTTT. The variable domain in full, with the rest retrieved from reference TRBV7-9 and TRBJ1-1, is DTGVSQNPRHKITKRGQNVTFRCDPISEHNRLYWYRQTLGQGPEFLTYFQNEAQLEKSRLLSDRFSAERPKGSFSTLEIQRTEQGDSAMYLCAAHRLNTEAFFGQGTRLTVV.

This chain connects TRBV7-8 to TRBJ1-1; 8 nucleotides line up with TRBD1. This CDR3 comprises 12 residues. J lost 5 bases, V lost 8 bases, and 4 bases had no gene match. Germline V gives CDR1 SGHVS, CDR2 FQNEAQ. The CDR3 bases are TGTGCCAGCGGCAGGGGGCTTACTGAAGCTTTCTTT. Protein: CASGRGLTEAFF. The whole variable domain, filled in from reference TRBV7-8 and TRBJ1-1, reads GAGVSQSPRYKVAKRGQDVALRCDPISGHVSLFWYQQALGQGPEFLTYFQNEAQLDKSGLPSDRFFAERPEGSVSTLKIQRTQQEDSAVYLCASGRGLTEAFFGQGTRLTVV.

The chain recombines TRBV9 with TRBJ2-5; D not resolved. The CDR3 is made up of 13 amino acids. CDR1 and CDR2 from the germline V gene are SGDLS and YYNGEE. V was cut by 0 bases and J by 5 bases, with 8 bases left in between. In nucleotides, the CDR3 is TGTGCCAGCAGCGTAGCAGGTTATGAGACCCAGTACTTC. As protein: CASSVAGYETQYF.

V is TRBV6-5 and J is TRBJ2-7, with TRBD2 identical over 11 bases. Germline-derived CDR1 and CDR2 are MNHEY and SVGAGI. J lost 0 bases, V lost 0 bases, and 7 bases had no gene match. The CDR3 loop spans 18 amino acids. In nucleotides, the CDR3 is TGTGCCAGCAGTTACTCGACTAGCGGGACCTTCAGCTCCTACGAGCAGTACTTC. As protein: CASSYSTSGTFSSYEQYF.

The chain joins TRBV12-3 or TRBV12-4 to TRBJ2-7; D gene uncertain. Deletions cut 1 base from V and 2 bases from J, with 9 bases between. The CDR3 covers 14 residues. The CDR3 coding sequence is TGTGCCAGCAGTTTAGGGACCCCTACCTACGAGCAGTACTTC. Translation: CASSLGTPTYEQYF.

The chain combines TRBV10-3 with TRBJ2-7; the D gene is possibly TRBD2 (6 bases). The length of the CDR3 is 14 residues. Germline values: CDR1 ENHRY, CDR2 SYGVKD. The V gene lost 0 bases and the J gene lost 4 bases, with 10 bases spanning the gap. The chain's CDR3 is CAISESAGIYEQYF. CDR3 nucleotides: TGTGCCATCAGTGAGTCGGCGGGGATTTACGAGCAGTACTTC.